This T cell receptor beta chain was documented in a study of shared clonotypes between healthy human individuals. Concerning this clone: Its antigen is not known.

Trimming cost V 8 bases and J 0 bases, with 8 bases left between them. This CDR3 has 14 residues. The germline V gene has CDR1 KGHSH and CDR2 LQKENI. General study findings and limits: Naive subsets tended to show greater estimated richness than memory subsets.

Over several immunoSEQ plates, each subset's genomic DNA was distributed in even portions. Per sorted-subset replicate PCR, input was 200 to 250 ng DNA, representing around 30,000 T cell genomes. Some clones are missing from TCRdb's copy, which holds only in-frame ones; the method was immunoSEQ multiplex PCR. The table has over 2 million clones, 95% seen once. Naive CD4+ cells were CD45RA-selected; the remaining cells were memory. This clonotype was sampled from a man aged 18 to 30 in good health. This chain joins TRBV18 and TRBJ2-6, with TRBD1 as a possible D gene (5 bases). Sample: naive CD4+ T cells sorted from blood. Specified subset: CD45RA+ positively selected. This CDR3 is CASRQYSGANVLTF. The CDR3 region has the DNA TGTGCCAGCAGACAGTACTCTGGGGCCAACGTCCTGACTTTC.